The present TCR beta chain was sequenced within a study of T cells after yellow fever vaccination. Study-wide background: Any fraction with a low cell number was prepared using SMART-Seq v4 Ultra Low Input. General observations from the study: From the bulk population, abundant clonotypes could contaminate and appear within FACS-sorted repertoires.

TCRdb fed the 5' RACE reads into MiXCR, producing one record per CDR3 protein. The sample holds 300,000 to 400,000 distinct CDR3 sequences, 9.5% to 15% seen once. About this clonotype itself: The antigen is unknown.

V shed 3 bases and J shed 1 base, with 6 bases lying between them. CDR3 length: 14 residues. V is TRBV12-3 or TRBV12-4 and J is TRBJ2-2; D remains ambiguous. The starting material was CD4+ T cells sorted from PBMCs, obtained 15 days after the yellow fever booster vaccination. The clonotype originates from a young man who received the YFV17D yellow fever vaccine. The CDR3 DNA reads as TGTGCCAGCAGTTTTAGACGGAACACCGGGGAGCTGTTTTTT. Translation gives CASSFRRNTGELFF.